Listed below are T cell receptor beta chains from one sample, sequenced in a study of control samples from healthy donors and cancer patients. Repertoires were generated with immunoSEQ multiplex PCR, while TCRdb's copy carries only in-frame clones and drops some. This table has approximately 130,000 clones, around nine tenths appearing once. Sequences were obtained from blood. The source of these receptors is a man aged 35-49 years in good health. Each CDR3 is given with its conserved first and last residue. A D gene is named only where the DNA matches it firmly. Size tells how often a clone was seen (once, few, many) or the class of an expanded clone, and some rows leave it out.

v_gene: TRBV23-1; j_gene: TRBJ2-7; d_gene: -; abundance: -; len: 13; CDR3aa: CASSPSQRDEQYF; CDR3nt: TGCGCCAGCAGCCCTAGCCAACGGGACGAGCAGTACTTC
v_gene: TRBV7-8; j_gene: TRBJ1-5; d_gene: -; abundance: -; len: 14; CDR3aa: CASRLGGSNQPQHF; CDR3nt: TGTGCCAGCAGGTTGGGCGGATCCAATCAGCCCCAGCATTTT
v_gene: TRBV18; j_gene: TRBJ2-2; d_gene: -; abundance: -; len: 16; CDR3aa: CASSLTGILDTGELFF; CDR3nt: TGTGCCAGCTCACTAACAGGGATTCTGGACACCGGGGAGCTGTTTTTT
v_gene: TRBV5-8; j_gene: TRBJ2-1; d_gene: -; abundance: -; len: 16; CDR3aa: CASSLFADEAYNEQFF; CDR3nt: TGTGCCAGCAGCTTGTTTGCGGACGAAGCCTACAATGAGCAGTTCTTC
v_gene: TRBV27; j_gene: TRBJ2-3; d_gene: -; abundance: -; len: 13; CDR3aa: CASSPTRKDTQYF; CDR3nt: TGTGCCAGCAGTCCTACCAGGAAAGATACGCAGTATTTT
v_gene: TRBV7-2; j_gene: TRBJ2-3; d_gene: -; abundance: -; len: 15; CDR3aa: CASSLAGSGGYTQYF; CDR3nt: TGTGCCAGCAGCTTAGCGGGGTCAGGGGGGTATACGCAGTATTTT
v_gene: TRBV27; j_gene: TRBJ2-3; d_gene: -; abundance: -; len: 15; CDR3aa: CASSLQQPSTDTQYF; CDR3nt: TGTGCCAGCAGTTTACAGCAGCCGAGCACAGATACGCAGTATTTT
v_gene: TRBV11-3; j_gene: TRBJ1-2; d_gene: -; abundance: -; len: 14; CDR3aa: CASSSEEGNYGYTF; CDR3nt: TGTGCCAGCAGCAGTGAAGAGGGGAACTATGGCTACACCTTC
v_gene: TRBV30; j_gene: TRBJ1-5; d_gene: -; abundance: once; len: 15; CDR3aa: CAWSLEGLSNQPQHF; CDR3nt: TGTGCCTGGAGTCTCGAGGGGCTGAGCAATCAGCCCCAGCATTTT
v_gene: TRBV5-3; j_gene: TRBJ2-5; d_gene: -; abundance: -; len: 15; CDR3aa: CARSPRAGAGMNQYF; CDR3nt: TGTGCCAGAAGCCCGAGGGCGGGGGCCGGGATGAACCAGTACTTC
v_gene: TRBV19; j_gene: TRBJ1-2; d_gene: -; abundance: -; len: 15; CDR3aa: CASSRPGIRGYGYTF; CDR3nt: TGTGCCAGTAGTAGACCGGGCATTCGGGGCTATGGCTACACCTTC
v_gene: TRBV2; j_gene: TRBJ1-5; d_gene: -; abundance: -; len: 16; CDR3aa: CASSEGAGRVNQPQHF; CDR3nt: TGTGCCAGCAGTGAGGGCGCGGGCAGGGTCAATCAGCCCCAGCATTTT
v_gene: TRBV9; j_gene: TRBJ1-5; d_gene: TRBD1; abundance: -; len: 14; CDR3aa: CASSVGQGLQPQHF; CDR3nt: TGTGCCAGCAGCGTAGGACAGGGGCTCCAGCCCCAGCATTTT
v_gene: TRBV12-3/TRBV12-4; j_gene: TRBJ1-3; d_gene: -; abundance: -; len: 13; CDR3aa: CASSTTVLVTIYF; CDR3nt: TGTGCCAGCAGTACGACAGTGCTTGTCACCATATATTTT
v_gene: TRBV15; j_gene: TRBJ2-5; d_gene: TRBD1; abundance: few; len: 14; CDR3aa: CATSRDRGQETQYF; CDR3nt: TGTGCCACCAGCAGGGACAGGGGGCAAGAGACCCAGTACTTC
v_gene: TRBV6-5; j_gene: TRBJ2-7; d_gene: TRBD1; abundance: -; len: 14; CDR3aa: CASSSGTGSYEQYF; CDR3nt: TGTGCCAGCAGTTCCGGGACAGGGTCTTACGAGCAGTACTTC
v_gene: TRBV21-1; j_gene: TRBJ1-1; d_gene: -; abundance: -; len: 13; CDR3aa: CASDRVFVTEAFF; CDR3nt: TGTGCCAGCGACAGGGTTTTCGTCACTGAAGCTTTCTTT
v_gene: TRBV5-5; j_gene: TRBJ2-1; d_gene: -; abundance: -; len: 17; CDR3aa: CASSVGSGPQPYNEQFF; CDR3nt: TGTGCCAGCAGCGTAGGGTCCGGTCCCCAGCCCTACAATGAGCAGTTCTTC
v_gene: TRBV19; j_gene: TRBJ1-6; d_gene: -; abundance: once; len: 15; CDR3aa: CASSIGAGTNSPLHF; CDR3nt: TGTGCCAGTAGTATAGGGGCAGGAACCAATTCACCCCTCCACTTT
v_gene: TRBV30; j_gene: TRBJ1-2; d_gene: -; abundance: -; len: 14; CDR3aa: CAWTVPGPLYGYTF; CDR3nt: TGTGCCTGGACCGTGCCGGGCCCCCTTTATGGCTACACCTTC
v_gene: TRBV19; j_gene: TRBJ1-1; d_gene: -; abundance: -; len: 12; CDR3aa: CASSPIGGLAFF; CDR3nt: TGTGCCAGTAGCCCTATTGGGGGGTTAGCTTTCTTT
v_gene: TRBV4-1; j_gene: TRBJ1-6; d_gene: -; abundance: -; len: 19; CDR3aa: CASSRGEWDGRGLGSPLHF; CDR3nt: TGCGCCAGCAGCCGTGGGGAATGGGACGGAAGAGGGTTGGGATCACCCCTCCACTTT
v_gene: TRBV25-1; j_gene: TRBJ1-1; d_gene: -; abundance: -; len: 13; CDR3aa: CASSPQGYTEAFF; CDR3nt: TGTGCCAGCAGTCCCCAGGGGTACACTGAAGCTTTCTTT
v_gene: TRBV7-9; j_gene: TRBJ1-6; d_gene: -; abundance: -; len: 14; CDR3aa: CATLSFVGNSPLHF; CDR3nt: TGTGCCACCCTGTCTTTTGTCGGGAATTCACCCCTCCACTTT
v_gene: TRBV18; j_gene: TRBJ1-1; d_gene: -; abundance: -; len: 16; CDR3aa: CASSPNLPQQGTEAFF; CDR3nt: TGTGCCAGCTCACCCAACCTCCCCCAACAAGGAACTGAAGCTTTCTTT
v_gene: TRBV11-3; j_gene: TRBJ1-6; d_gene: -; abundance: -; len: 14; CDR3aa: CASSYPGQGSPLHF; CDR3nt: TGTGCCAGCAGCTACCCGGGACAAGGTTCACCCCTCCACTTT
v_gene: TRBV6-5; j_gene: TRBJ1-2; d_gene: -; abundance: -; len: 14; CDR3aa: CASSYGGARGGYTF; CDR3nt: TGTGCCAGCAGTTACGGGGGGGCGCGAGGTGGCTACACCTTC
v_gene: TRBV19; j_gene: TRBJ1-1; d_gene: -; abundance: -; len: 14; CDR3aa: CASSKEIEVSEAFF; CDR3nt: TGTGCCAGTAGTAAGGAGATAGAAGTGTCTGAAGCTTTCTTT
v_gene: TRBV27; j_gene: TRBJ1-2; d_gene: TRBD1; abundance: -; len: 13; CDR3aa: CASSYWTGDGYTF; CDR3nt: TGTGCCAGCAGTTATTGGACAGGGGATGGCTACACCTTC
v_gene: TRBV11-3; j_gene: TRBJ2-7; d_gene: -; abundance: -; len: 11; CDR3aa: CASSDSYEQYF; CDR3nt: TGTGCCAGCAGCGACAGCTACGAGCAGTACTTC
v_gene: TRBV10-1; j_gene: TRBJ2-1; d_gene: -; abundance: few; len: 15; CDR3aa: CASRIQGIDYNEQFF; CDR3nt: TGCGCCAGCAGAATCCAGGGGATCGACTACAATGAGCAGTTCTTC
v_gene: TRBV18; j_gene: TRBJ1-3; d_gene: TRBD1; abundance: -; len: 19; CDR3aa: CASSSFPGQGRGSGNTIYF; CDR3nt: TGTGCCAGCTCATCATTCCCGGGACAGGGGCGCGGCTCTGGAAACACCATATATTTT
v_gene: TRBV6-4; j_gene: TRBJ1-2; d_gene: -; abundance: -; len: 15; CDR3aa: CASSDSSWGNGGYTF; CDR3nt: TGTGCCAGCAGTGACTCGAGTTGGGGGAATGGAGGCTACACCTTC
v_gene: TRBV4-3; j_gene: TRBJ1-2; d_gene: -; abundance: once; len: 11; CDR3aa: CASSLGYGYTF; CDR3nt: TGCGCCAGCAGCTTAGGGTATGGCTACACCTTC
v_gene: TRBV30; j_gene: TRBJ1-2; d_gene: TRBD1; abundance: many; len: 12; CDR3aa: CAWTLDRGGYTF; CDR3nt: TGTGCCTGGACCCTTGACAGGGGTGGCTACACCTTC
v_gene: TRBV10-2; j_gene: TRBJ1-6; d_gene: -; abundance: -; len: 16; CDR3aa: CASSEGEQGYNSPLHF; CDR3nt: TGCGCCAGCAGTGAGGGGGAACAGGGCTATAATTCACCCCTCCACTTT
v_gene: TRBV13; j_gene: TRBJ2-7; d_gene: TRBD1; abundance: -; len: 16; CDR3aa: CASSTSGDRDLYEQYF; CDR3nt: TGTGCCAGCAGCACATCTGGGGACAGGGACCTCTACGAGCAGTACTTC
v_gene: TRBV5-6; j_gene: TRBJ2-2; d_gene: TRBD2; abundance: -; len: 14; CDR3aa: CASSSGGISGELFF; CDR3nt: TGTGCCAGCAGCTCCGGGGGGATCTCCGGGGAGCTGTTTTTT
v_gene: TRBV2; j_gene: TRBJ2-3; d_gene: -; abundance: -; len: 15; CDR3aa: CASTQVGGTTDTQYF; CDR3nt: TGTGCCAGCACCCAAGTGGGGGGCACCACAGATACGCAGTATTTT
v_gene: TRBV4-1; j_gene: TRBJ1-4; d_gene: -; abundance: few; len: 17; CDR3aa: CASSQGPAQSTNEKLFF; CDR3nt: TGCGCCAGCAGCCAAGGACCCGCTCAGAGCACTAATGAAAAACTGTTTTTT
v_gene: TRBV27; j_gene: TRBJ2-3; d_gene: -; abundance: -; len: 17; CDR3aa: CASRLTIPGPGGDTQYF; CDR3nt: TGTGCCAGCAGACTCACCATCCCGGGACCTGGCGGAGATACGCAGTATTTT
v_gene: TRBV5-1; j_gene: TRBJ2-7; d_gene: TRBD2; abundance: few; len: 14; CDR3aa: CASSPQGAGGIQYF; CDR3nt: TGCGCCAGCAGCCCCCAAGGAGCGGGGGGGATACAGTACTTC
v_gene: TRBV4-3; j_gene: TRBJ2-2; d_gene: -; abundance: -; len: 17; CDR3aa: CASSQVPGLGSAGELFF; CDR3nt: TGCGCCAGCAGCCAAGTACCGGGACTCGGGTCGGCCGGGGAGCTGTTTTTT
v_gene: TRBV11-2; j_gene: TRBJ2-1; d_gene: TRBD1; abundance: -; len: 14; CDR3aa: CASRGDRRSNEQFF; CDR3nt: TGTGCCAGCAGGGGGGACAGGAGAAGCAATGAGCAGTTCTTC
v_gene: TRBV7-9; j_gene: TRBJ1-1; d_gene: -; abundance: -; len: 13; CDR3aa: CASSSMPLPEAFF; CDR3nt: TGTGCCAGCAGCTCAATGCCCCTCCCTGAAGCTTTCTTT
v_gene: TRBV30; j_gene: TRBJ1-6; d_gene: -; abundance: -; len: 13; CDR3aa: CAWGQNNNSPLHF; CDR3nt: TGTGCCTGGGGACAGAACAATAATTCACCCCTCCACTTT
v_gene: TRBV7-2; j_gene: TRBJ1-4; d_gene: -; abundance: once; len: 14; CDR3aa: CASSFGGGNEKLFF; CDR3nt: TGTGCCAGCAGCTTTGGGGGGGGGAATGAAAAACTGTTTTTT
v_gene: TRBV5-1; j_gene: TRBJ2-7; d_gene: TRBD2; abundance: -; len: 16; CDR3aa: CASSLDPGLGDYEQYF; CDR3nt: TGCGCCAGCAGCTTGGACCCGGGACTAGGTGATTACGAGCAGTACTTC
v_gene: TRBV7-2; j_gene: TRBJ2-3; d_gene: -; abundance: -; len: 16; CDR3aa: CASSHGGGQGTDTQYF; CDR3nt: TGTGCCAGCAGCCACGGCGGGGGCCAGGGCACAGATACGCAGTATTTT
v_gene: TRBV7-3; j_gene: TRBJ1-2; d_gene: TRBD1; abundance: -; len: 13; CDR3aa: CASSFDRVYGYTF; CDR3nt: TGTGCCAGCAGCTTCGACAGGGTCTATGGCTACACCTTC
v_gene: TRBV2; j_gene: TRBJ1-4; d_gene: -; abundance: -; len: 12; CDR3aa: CASSTTREKLFF; CDR3nt: TGTGCCAGCAGCACAACGAGGGAAAAACTGTTTTTT
v_gene: TRBV12-3/TRBV12-4; j_gene: TRBJ2-7; d_gene: -; abundance: -; len: 12; CDR3aa: CASSYTAYEQYF; CDR3nt: TGTGCCAGCAGTTACACCGCCTACGAGCAGTACTTC
v_gene: TRBV27; j_gene: TRBJ1-5; d_gene: -; abundance: -; len: 14; CDR3aa: CASSLSGKYQPQHF; CDR3nt: TGTGCCAGCAGTTTAAGCGGAAAATATCAGCCCCAGCATTTT